This entry features one T cell receptor (beta chain) sequence. Antigen specificity is unknown. Researchers used the Oncomine TCR Beta short-read assay to sequence DNA from cultured CD4+ T cells. TCRdb re-called the PCR reads with MiXCR, one entry per CDR3 protein. Among under 4,500 distinct CDR3 sequences listed, 68% were seen once. Germline V gives CDR1 SGHTA, CDR2 FQGNSA. CDR3 length equals 13 residues. V shed 9 bases, J shed 2 bases, and the junction held 6 bases outside the gene matches. The record originates from a study of vaccination and CD4 T cells after COVID-19. Treatment indicated: roughly 10-day PBMC culture with coronavirus spike peptide pools or control peptides (ViraFEST assay). Expanded clonotypes were found by TCR sequencing after peptide-pool stimulation (ViraFEST). Study-level results: Relatively small numbers of convalescent patients were studied, with no early post-infection timepoints included. Convalescent patients had a median roughly 86% of post-vaccine SARS-CoV-2-reactive clones that were detected only after vaccination, not before it.

This chain uses TRBV7-2 with TRBJ2-5, with 7 nucleotides matching TRBD2. Material for sequencing was CD4+ T cells from blood, cultured in vitro. The source is a human donor who had recovered from COVID-19. The CDR3 reads CASSRGGQETQYF. DNA for the CDR3: TGTGCCAGTTCCCGCGGGGGACAAGAGACCCAGTACTTC.